A single sample gave rise to the 4 T cell receptor beta chains below, sequenced in a study of radiotherapy plus CTLA-4 blockade in lung cancer (dated by TCRdb to between 2018 and 2020). The library was produced with the immunoSEQ multiplex PCR assay. Not all clones reach the TCRdb copy of this immuneACCESS table, which keeps in-frame sequences only. Checked studies attribute under half of the gap to unresolved V genes and leave the rest unexplained. This sample comprises about 15,000 clones, approximately 72% of them detected only once. 53% of the sample belongs to the ten largest clones. Sequencing used peripheral blood, obtained from a patient treated with radiotherapy plus ipilimumab. The receptors were sampled from a human donor with non-small cell lung cancer whose response to radiotherapy plus ipilimumab could not be evaluated.

V gene TRBV5-5 combines with J gene TRBJ1-2; D is undetermined. CDR3 length: 14 amino acids. From germline, CDR1 is SGHKS and CDR2 YYEKEE (reference sequence). Trimming took 4 bases from V and 2 from J, leaving 12 bases between them. CDR3 sequence reads: CASSLRYENYGYTF. The CDR3 bases are TGTGCCAGCAGCCTGCGGTATGAGAACTATGGCTACACCTTC.

This clone was counted between two and nine times. The chain links TRBV27 to TRBJ1-4; 8 bases match TRBD1. The germline V gene encodes CDR1 MNHEY and CDR2 SMNVEV (reference sequence). The CDR3 covers 15 residues. V shed 8 bases and J 0 bases; nucleotides not matched to a gene: 5. The CDR3 DNA reads TGTGCCAGCCAGATACAGGGGGCAACTAATGAAAAACTGTTTTTT. It translates to CASQIQGATNEKLFF.

The V gene is TRBV7-6, the J gene TRBJ2-3; 11 positions match TRBD2. J gave up 4 bases and V 0 bases, and 0 bases lay outside the gene matches. Germline V gene sequence: CDR1 SGHVS, CDR2 FNYEAQ. The CDR3 has 15 amino acids. CDR3 nucleotide sequence: TGTGCCAGCAGCTTAGCTAGCGGGGGGGCAGATACGCAGTATTTT. Translation: CASSLASGGADTQYF.

The V gene is TRBV2, the J gene TRBJ2-5; tentative D call: TRBD1 (5 bases). The CDR3 consists of 13 residues. V was trimmed by 4 bases and J by 8 bases, leaving 14 bases between them. Germline CDR1 SNHLY, CDR2 FYNNEI. CDR3 nucleotides: TGTGCCAGCAGTGCGGAAGCGACAGCTACCCAGTACTTC. Translating gives CASSAEATATQYF.